In its sample, the clone carrying this T cell receptor beta chain was seen many times. The antigen remains undetermined. With iRepertoire HTBI primers and Arm-PCR of CDR3 regions, TCR beta libraries were built. TCRdb itself ran the multiplex PCR reads through MiXCR, one entry per CDR3 protein. The sample carries about 340,000 distinct CDR3 sequences, 15% to 20% recorded once. These data originate in a study of regulatory T cells in long-lasting Graves disease. Study results and limitations: The persistent group shared roughly 2,700 public clonotypes, more than the approximately 970 shared by new patients. Gene preferences differed: TRBV28, TRBJ1-2, TRBJ2-5 in persistent cases.

Documented time point: persistent/refractory GD, antithyroid drugs over 5 years with positive TRAb. With RNA extracted from PBMCs as input, the TCR library was made. Germline V gene data show CDR1 as SGHTA and CDR2 as FQGNSA. CDR3 length: 15 amino acids. The germline V and J ends were trimmed by 1 base and 4 bases, with 13 bases remaining between them. The genes are TRBV7-2 and TRBJ1-1, with D maybe TRBD1 (5 bases). The sequence derives from a female donor with Graves disease. This sample comprised peripheral blood mononuclear cells (PBMCs), obtained when the disease was refractory, from a patient treated with antithyroid drugs. The CDR3 DNA sequence: TGTGCCAGCAGCTTAGAGGCAGGGTTAGTCACTGAAGCTTTCTTT. Its translation: CASSLEAGLVTEAFF.